This TCR beta chain originates from a study of shared clonotypes between healthy human individuals. The CDR3 spans 12 residues. Germline CDR1 reads SNHLY; CDR2 reads FYNNEI. V shed 6 bases and J shed 7 bases, with 7 bases lying between them. Profiled with immunoSEQ multiplex PCR; TCRdb holds only in-frame clones, not every one. The top ten clones hold 0.13% of a sample with just over 2,000,000 clones, 90% to 95% of them seen once. This clone was found once. V and J are TRBV2 and TRBJ1-6; D is ambiguous. Sequences were obtained from naive CD4+ T cells sorted from blood. Subset here: CD45RA+ positively selected. The receptor was derived from a young man in good health. CDR3 coding DNA: TGTGCCAGCAGGGGCAGCAATTCACCCCTCCACTTT. Translation gives CASRGSNSPLHF.